This record concerns one T cell receptor (beta chain) sequence. This record comes from a study of blood T cell repertoires in COVID-19. In the authors' workflow: Cell counts per sample came from amplifying reference gene primers. Data came from immunoSEQ multiplex PCR; TCRdb stores just in-frame clones and leaves some out. From that table come the V and J calls and clone size; the DNA was used to work out D and trimming. The table lists around 220,000 clones, more than 85% of them singletons, with 1.9% in the top ten. CDR3 length: 16 amino acids. V lost 4 bases, J lost 5 bases, and 10 bases stayed unmatched. The germline CDR1 and CDR2 sequences are SGHRS and YFSETQ.

The sequence was collected from a man aged 40-50 years with active or convalescent COVID-19. V usage is TRBV5-1 and J usage is TRBJ2-2; 8 bases match TRBD1. The sample comprised peripheral blood. CDR3 in amino acids: CASSTGTGRLTGELFF. CDR3 coding DNA: TGCGCCAGCAGCACCGGGACAGGAAGGTTAACCGGGGAGCTGTTTTTT. Complete variable domain (other parts from reference TRBV5-1 and TRBJ2-2): KAGVTQTPRYLIKTRGQQVTLSCSPISGHRSVSWYQQTPGQGLQFLFEYFSETQRNKGNFPGRFSGRQFSNSRSEMNVSTLELGDSALYLCASSTGTGRLTGELFFGEGSRLTVL.